This TCR beta chain was obtained from a study of a mutant IDH1 vaccine in newly diagnosed glioma (dated by TCRdb to the early 2020s). At the level of the whole study: Of the approximately 32 treated patients, roughly 62% were male and 37.5% were female, and the mean age was roughly 40 years. Prior to enrollment, standard therapy consisting of radiotherapy alone, temozolomide alone, or radiochemotherapy with temozolomide had been administered to patients, with the combination being received by most patients. Peripheral blood was drawn at six visits: V03 (baseline), V05, V07, V10, V12 and V13. For exploratory analyses, some 24 treated patients had longitudinal TCRB deep sequencing done wherever samples were available.

Note on this clone: What antigen it recognizes has not been identified. No base quality information exists; no much larger clone differs at one position.

What this sample's time point label stands for: baseline, week 1 (first vaccination visit). The treatment or condition label of this sample denotes: pre-vaccination baseline after standard-of-care therapy. All donors had newly diagnosed IDH1-mutant astrocytomas of WHO grade 3 or 4 that showed loss of nuclear ATRX. The samples were drawn from NOA16, a multicentre, single-arm, open-label phase I trial in Germany that tested a mutant IDH1 peptide vaccine in humans for the first time. Blood drawn at visit V03 was used as the baseline sample for immunogenicity testing. Genomic DNA for TCRB sequencing was extracted from EDTA blood using the DNeasy Blood and Tissue Kit. Paper-wide results and their limitations: It was noted by the authors that analyses of patient blood samples could not be reproduced owing to sample limitations. No apparent relationship was observed between pseudoprogression and alterations in the top peripheral T cell clonotypes detected by TCRB sequencing. Availability determined which PBMC samples were chosen for TCRB deep sequencing. Immune responses induced by the vaccine were seen in 90% to 95% of patients across multiple MHC alleles.

The CDR3, from cysteine to phenylalanine, totals 14 residues. Here the CDR3 DNA is all that survives: 42 bases in frame from base 1. The germline V gene (reference sequence) supplies CDR1 MNHNY and CDR2 SVGAGI. V is pared back by 0 bases and J by 6 bases, with 12 bases lying between the germline termini. Libraries were prepared through the immunoSEQ multiplex PCR assay. Following the manufacturer's protocol, the hsTCRB Kit was used to amplify rearranged TCR beta chain sequences. Sequencing of TCRB libraries was carried out on an Illumina MiSeq. The paper's processing steps were these. The kit vendor's proprietary platform handled demultiplexing, trimming and gene mapping. As stored in TCRdb, this immuneACCESS dataset retains in-frame rearrangements with V and J assigned. A fraction of the clones does not appear; measured against another copy, unresolved V genes explain less than half of the discrepancy, and the remainder lacks a known reason. From that table come the V and J calls and clone size; the DNA was used to work out D and trimming. This sample holds some 100,000 clones; 80% to 90% were observed only once. The ten largest make up 7% to 8% of the sample.

The origin of this receptor is a woman in her 50s with glioma. This material consisted of PBMCs, taken from a glioma patient treated with radiotherapy, temozolomide or both. The chain is encoded by TRBV6-6 joined to TRBJ2-7, with the identity of the D gene unclear. The CDR3 protein sequence reads: CASSYSLTGGEQYF. Read as DNA, the sequence is TGTGCCAGCAGTTACTCTTTGACGGGCGGCGAGCAGTACTTC.